Listed here is a single T cell receptor beta chain. This entry comes from a study of long-term antiretroviral therapy in people with HIV. Investigators performed immunoSEQ version v3.0 at survey level. TCRdb's copy holds only in-frame clones and misses some; the assay was immunoSEQ multiplex PCR. The table includes 40,000 or so clones, roughly 90% detected once. Unmatched junction bases numbered 4, after V lost 6 bases and J lost 6 bases. CDR1 and CDR2 from the germline V gene are MDHEN and SYDVKM. CDR3 length: 13 residues. No fewer than two post-ART and no fewer than one pre-ART PBMC samples existed for each donor. Each HIV participant was treated in the United States. The samples, holding roughly 1-11 million cryopreserved PBMC, were thawed before DNA extraction was carried out.

The material sequenced was unsorted PBMCs, taken just before starting antiretroviral therapy. This receptor was obtained from a woman aged 18-30 years with HIV. The chain joins TRBV28 to TRBJ2-2; 7 positions agree with TRBD2. The CDR3 sequence: CASSNTSAGELFF. CDR3 DNA sequence: TGTGCCAGCAGCAATACTAGCGCCGGGGAGCTGTTTTTT.